The clone carrying this TCR beta chain has more than one count but fewer than ten. Its antigen is currently unknown. This specimen comes from a study of T-cell memory formation after mild COVID-19. On the study more broadly: TCR clusters showed largely donor specificity. Study conclusions and caveats: Confirmation was lacking for SARS-CoV-2 specificity of second-wave clones that peaked on day 37.

TCRdb itself ran the 5' RACE reads through MiXCR, one entry per CDR3 protein. The data contain approximately 250,000 distinct CDR3 sequences, 15% of them seen just once; the ten biggest clones take up about 2%. CDR3 length: 13 residues. CDR1 DFQATT and CDR2 SNEGSKA come from the germline V gene (reference sequence). Trimming shortened V by 8 bases and J by 2 bases, and 15 bases separated the two germline ends. The sequencing input was PBMCs or a T cell subset sorted from them (not recorded which). The V gene is TRBV20-1, the J gene TRBJ1-2; D unclear. The sequence came from an adult woman who had mild COVID-19 (a few samples of this study predate the infection). Cell type and time point are not known. The CDR3 loop reads CSFSDGPNYGYTF. The CDR3 DNA is TGCAGTTTTTCAGATGGCCCAAACTATGGCTACACCTTC.